Shown below are 15 T cell receptor beta chains from a single sample sequenced in a study of blood T cells in healthy people across ages (dated by TCRdb to between 2014 and 2017). Library method: 5' RACE. Sequencing was carried out with an Illumina HiSeq 2500. A second PCR of about 6 to 11 cycles was run with a J-beta primer mix and a sample-barcoded 5' primer. The public sequencing data were trimmed at Q25 with fastp and processed into clonotypes with MiXCR by TCRdb, which kept only in-frame beta chains. Here each entry gathers all rows of one CDR3 protein and keeps the most common genes and DNA. The sample data list hundreds of thousands of distinct CDR3 sequences, and around 50% of these were observed just once. The biggest ten clones account for roughly 18% of the sample. Input material: blood. Source of these receptors: a man older than 75 in good health.

To note about this clonotype: A much larger clone lies one base from this, so it may be a read error. The chain has TRBV5-1 and TRBJ2-5; the D is unclear. Trimming removed 0 bases from V and 4 bases from J, with 7 bases in between. Per germline, CDR1 SGHRS and CDR2 YFSETQ. The CDR3 has 13 amino acids. The chain's CDR3 is CASSLEHRETQYF. CDR3 nucleotide sequence: TGCGCCAGCAGCTTGGAACACCGAGAGACCCAGTACTTC.

This clonotype was seen just once. Here the CDR3 reads CASSWGANEKLFF. The CDR3 DNA follows: TGTGCCAGCAGTTGGGGCGCTAATGAAAAACTGTTTTTT. The chain combines TRBV27 with TRBJ1-4; TRBD1 might be the D (5 bases). The CDR3 extends over 13 amino acids. V lost 4 bases and J 3 bases, leaving 6 bases between the germline ends. Germline-derived CDR1 and CDR2 are MNHEY and SMNVEV (reference sequence). Full variable domain (outside the CDR3, taken from reference TRBV27 and TRBJ1-4): EAQVTQNPRYLITVTGKKLTVTCSQNMNHEYMSWYRQDPGLGLRQIYYSMNVEVTDKGDVPEGYKVSRKEKRNFPLILESPSPNQTSLYFCASSWGANEKLFFGSGTQLSVL.

This chain connects TRBV10-3 to TRBJ1-2; no clear D. Trimming took 0 bases from V and 7 from J, leaving 9 bases between them. The germline gives CDR1 ENHRY, CDR2 SYGVKD. This CDR3 region has 13 residues. In DNA form, the CDR3 reads TGTGCCATCAGTGAGTCTCGGGGAACTGGCTACACCTTC. As protein: CAISESRGTGYTF.

The V call is TRBV20-1, the J call TRBJ2-3; TRBD2 might be the D (5 bases). Trimming shortened V by 6 bases and J by 0 bases, and 13 bases separated the two germline ends. This CDR3 spans 14 amino acids. Germline values: CDR1 DFQATT, CDR2 SNEGSKA (reference sequence). In nucleotides, the CDR3 is TGCAGTGCCACGACGGGATCTAGCACAGATACGCAGTATTTT. As protein: CSATTGSSTDTQYF.

This chain uses TRBV25-1 with TRBJ2-5, with D perhaps matching TRBD2 (6 bases). V was clipped by 4 bases and J by 1 base, with 10 bases between them. The CDR3 is 14 residues long. Germline values: CDR1 MGHDK, CDR2 SYGVNS. CDR3 sequence: CASSVPGVQETQYF. Here the CDR3 DNA reads TGTGCCAGCAGTGTACCGGGGGTCCAAGAGACCCAGTACTTC.

This clonotype was seen just once. One end of the junction varies from germline; a read error may be responsible. The genes are TRBV20-1 and TRBJ2-3; 8 bases are a match to TRBD2. The V gene's germline CDR1 is DFQATT and CDR2 SNEGSKA (reference sequence). This CDR3 contains 13 residues. The CDR3 reads CSASRRRGDTQYF. The CDR3 DNA reads as TGTAGTGCTAGCCGCAGGCGGGGGGACACGCAGTATTTT.

The chain joins TRBV12-3 or TRBV12-4 to TRBJ1-2; possible D gene TRBD1, 5 bases. This CDR3 comprises 13 residues. Trimming removed 6 bases from V and 8 bases from J, with 16 bases in between. CDR3 residues: CASRSDSLRGYTF. The CDR3 DNA reads TGTGCCAGCAGGTCCGACAGTTTAAGGGGCTACACCTTC.

CDR3 coding DNA: TGCGCCAGCAGCCATATCTTCCGGGACAGGGGTGAAAAACTGTTTTTT. Amino acid sequence: CASSHIFRDRGEKLFF. V is TRBV4-1 and J is TRBJ1-4; 10 bases line up with TRBD1. The CDR3 covers 16 residues. Trimming at V came to 3 bases and at J to 7 bases, leaving 8 bases not matched to a gene. Germline CDR1 and CDR2: MGHRA and YSYEKL.

This clonotype was seen more than once but under ten times. The chain recombines TRBV25-1 with TRBJ2-7; D remains ambiguous. CDR3 length: 15 residues. Germline lookup yields CDR1 MGHDK and CDR2 SYGVNS. V was pared by 2 bases and J by 3 bases, with 14 bases between. DNA for the CDR3: TGTGCCAGCAGTGAACAGGATGGCGTAGGCTACGAGCAGTACTTC. Residues: CASSEQDGVGYEQYF.

This chain uses TRBV13 with TRBJ1-2; D is uncertain. Trimming removed 5 bases at V and 3 bases at J, with 10 bases between. Looked up from germline, CDR1 is PRHDT and CDR2 is FYEKMQ (reference sequence). This CDR3 has 13 amino acids. CDR3 DNA sequence: TGTGCCAGCAGCACCCGGACGGACTATGGCTACACCTTC. Protein product: CASSTRTDYGYTF.

Comments on this clonotype: The germline gene is not matched at one end of the junction; a read error may be the cause. This chain links TRBV5-4 with TRBJ2-7; D gene ambiguous. Germline V gives CDR1 SGHNT, CDR2 YYREEE (reference sequence). This CDR3 is built from 14 residues. The CDR3 nucleotides are TGTGCCGGCAGCTTGAGAGGAACCTACAATGAGCAGTACTTC. Translation: CAGSLRGTYNEQYF.

The chain links TRBV15 to TRBJ2-3, with a tentative D call TRBD1 (6 bases). V lost 7 bases and J lost 3, with 17 bases in between. The CDR3 sequence is 15 residues long. The germline gives CDR1 LNHNV, CDR2 YYDKDF (reference sequence). The CDR3 region has the DNA TGTGCCACCACTCAGACGAGGACAGCGACAGATACGCAGTATTTT. Protein sequence: CATTQTRTATDTQYF.

The chain joins TRBV20-1 to TRBJ2-1, with 10 positions matching TRBD2. J was trimmed by 5 bases and V by 7 bases; bases with no gene match: 8. The CDR3 sequence is 14 residues long. Germline values: CDR1 DFQATT, CDR2 SNEGSKA (reference sequence). CDR3 residues: CSGVPSGRDNEQFF. In DNA, the CDR3 is TGCAGTGGGGTCCCTAGCGGGAGAGACAATGAGCAGTTCTTC.

This clonotype was seen only once. This chain connects TRBV12-3 or TRBV12-4 to TRBJ2-2; 7 bases are a match to TRBD1. V lost 5 bases and J lost 2; bases outside the gene matches: 11. The CDR3 has 17 residues. The CDR3 nucleotides read TGTGCCAGCAGTGGTGACGGGACAGAGCCTAACACCGGGGAGCTGTTTTTT. Its translation is CASSGDGTEPNTGELFF.

V usage is TRBV7-9 and J usage is TRBJ2-1; D is perhaps TRBD2 (9 bases). The CDR3 consists of 17 residues. Trimming removed 6 bases at V and 7 bases at J, with 25 bases between. In germline, CDR1 is SEHNR, CDR2 FQNEAQ (reference sequence). The CDR3 sequence: CASSQGARGTSSNEQFF. The CDR3 coding sequence is TGTGCCAGCAGTCAGGGGGCACGGGGGACTAGCAGTAATGAGCAGTTCTTC.